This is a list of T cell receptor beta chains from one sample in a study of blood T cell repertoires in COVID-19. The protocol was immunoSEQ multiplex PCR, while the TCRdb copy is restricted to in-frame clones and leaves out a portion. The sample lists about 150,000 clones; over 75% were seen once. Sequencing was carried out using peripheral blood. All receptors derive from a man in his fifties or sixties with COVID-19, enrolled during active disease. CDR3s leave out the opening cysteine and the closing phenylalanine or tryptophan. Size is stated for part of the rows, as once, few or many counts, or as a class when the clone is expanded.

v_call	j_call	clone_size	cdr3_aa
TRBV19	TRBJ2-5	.	ASSKEQVTQETQY
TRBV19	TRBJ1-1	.	ASRQANTEAF
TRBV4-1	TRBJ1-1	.	ASSQVVDREAF
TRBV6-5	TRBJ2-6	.	ASSPRPSGANVLT
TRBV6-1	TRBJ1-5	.	ASSEPTGGEPQH
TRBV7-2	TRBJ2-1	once	ASSSGQVKNNEQF
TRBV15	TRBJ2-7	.	ATSKGSDRLQYEQY
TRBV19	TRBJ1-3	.	ASSLEPAGNTIY
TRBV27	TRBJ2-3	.	ASSLWAGGPKDTQY
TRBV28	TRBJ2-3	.	ASKGLAGGDTQY
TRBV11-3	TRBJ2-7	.	ASSLPQSSYEQY
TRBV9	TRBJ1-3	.	ASSVALQGAASGNTIY
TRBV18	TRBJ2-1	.	ASSSSGQGNNEQF
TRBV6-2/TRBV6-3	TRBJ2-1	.	ASSRQGRYEQF
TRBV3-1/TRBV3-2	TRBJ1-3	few	ASRSTGDTIY
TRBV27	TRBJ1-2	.	ASSSDGQRANYGYT
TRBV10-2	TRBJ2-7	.	ASSLTPGQPYEQY
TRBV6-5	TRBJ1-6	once	ASRGTGNGSPLH
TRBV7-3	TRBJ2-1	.	ASSLGPGGIDGEQF
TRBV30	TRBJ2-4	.	AWKTNDRVGSKNIQY